The 32 T cell receptor beta chains reported below all come from one sample, sequenced in a study of identical twins. TCRdb itself ran the 5' RACE reads through MiXCR, one entry per CDR3 protein. The sample includes about 190,000 distinct CDR3 sequences, about 15% of them seen just once. These same data were also listed under a study on T cells expressing NK-cell markers.

Sample: CD8+ T cells sorted from blood. These receptors were taken from a young woman in good health.

The V and J genes are TRBV5-1 and TRBJ2-1; D is unclear. This CDR3 comprises 15 residues. Germline values: CDR1 SGHRS, CDR2 YFSETQ. Trimming cost V 1 base and J 12 bases, with 20 bases left between them. DNA of the CDR3: TGCGCCAGCAGCTTGTACGAGCGTGACGGCCCTTGGCAGTTCTTC. Protein sequence: CASSLYERDGPWQFF. The full variable domain, rest sourced from reference TRBV5-1 and TRBJ2-1, is KAGVTQTPRYLIKTRGQQVTLSCSPISGHRSVSWYQQTPGQGLQFLFEYFSETQRNKGNFPGRFSGRQFSNSRSEMNVSTLELGDSALYLCASSLYERDGPWQFFGPGTRLTVL.

In this sample, this clonotype turned up a few times. The rearrangement joins TRBV3-1 to TRBJ2-7, with D unresolved. Trimming took 0 bases from V and 6 from J, leaving 12 bases between them. The CDR3 is made up of 14 amino acids. Germline CDR1 is LGHDT and CDR2 is YNNKEL (reference sequence). DNA of the CDR3: TGTGCCAGCAGCCAAGAAGGTAGACCCCTCGAGCAGTACTTC. It is translated as CASSQEGRPLEQYF.

This clonotype was observed a few times. This sequence joins TRBV11-2 and TRBJ2-1, with D perhaps matching TRBD1 (6 bases). Germline V gene sequence: CDR1 SGHAT, CDR2 FQNNGV. Trimming removed 0 bases at V and 4 bases at J, with 13 bases between. This CDR3 has 16 residues. The CDR3 coding sequence is TGTGCCAGCAGCTTAGATGTGGCAGGGGATTACAATGAGCAGTTCTTC. It encodes CASSLDVAGDYNEQFF.

The chain is built from TRBV27 and TRBJ2-3; TRBD2 agrees at 10 bases. The ends lost 6 bases at V and 6 bases at J; junction bases unmatched: 6. Germline lookup yields CDR1 MNHEY and CDR2 SMNVEV (reference sequence). CDR3 length equals 14 residues. The CDR3 is CASRSGGAYDTQYF. CDR3 DNA sequence: TGTGCCAGCAGAAGCGGGGGGGCTTATGATACGCAGTATTTT.

This clonotype was counted between two and nine times. This chain links TRBV7-2 with TRBJ2-5; 13 bases match TRBD2. Germline CDR1 SGHTA, CDR2 FQGNSA. CDR3 length equals 15 residues. Unmatched junction bases numbered 3, after V lost 3 bases and J lost 5 bases. The CDR3 protein is CASSLGLAGWETQYF. Here the CDR3 DNA reads TGTGCCAGCAGCTTGGGACTAGCGGGATGGGAGACCCAGTACTTC.

This clonotype was seen only a few times. The V and J genes are TRBV12-3 or TRBV12-4 and TRBJ2-7, with TRBD2 matching over 10 bases. Trimming took 5 bases from V and 1 from J; bases not matched to a gene: 5. This CDR3 comprises 15 residues. This chain's CDR3 is CASSVGLAPSYEQYF. The CDR3 DNA follows: TGTGCCAGCAGTGTGGGACTAGCGCCGTCCTACGAGCAGTACTTC.

The rearrangement joins TRBV4-3 to TRBJ2-7; TRBD2 agrees at 11 bases. The CDR3 length is 16 residues. V lost 1 base and J lost 0; bases outside the gene matches: 2. Germline values: CDR1 LGHNA, CDR2 YSLEER. The CDR3 sequence: CASSQGLAGYSYEQYF. The CDR3 nucleotides are TGCGCCAGCAGCCAAGGACTAGCGGGGTACTCCTACGAGCAGTACTTC.

CDR3 amino acids: CSARDTTGTSGTYEQYF. The CDR3 nucleotides read TGCAGTGCTAGAGATACTACCGGGACTAGCGGGACCTACGAGCAGTACTTC. This chain uses TRBV20-1 with TRBJ2-7, with TRBD2 matching 13 bases. The CDR3 has 17 residues. Germline V CDR1 and CDR2: DFQATT, SNEGSKA (reference sequence). Trimming at V came to 0 bases and at J to 2 bases, leaving 7 bases not matched to a gene.

The V call is TRBV25-1, the J call TRBJ2-7; D is perhaps TRBD1 or TRBD2 (5 bases each). The CDR3 is made up of 14 amino acids. CDR1 and CDR2 (germline): MGHDK, SYGVNS. V gave up 2 bases and J gave up 2 bases, with 10 bases separating them. Written as DNA, the CDR3 is TGTGCCAGCAGTGAACCGGGACGGCCCTACGAGCAGTACTTC. Its protein is CASSEPGRPYEQYF.

V and J are TRBV11-1 and TRBJ1-4; D remains unclear. CDR3 length equals 20 residues. V shed 1 base and J shed 0 bases, with 21 bases lying between them. From germline, CDR1 is SGHAT and CDR2 FQDESV (reference sequence). The DNA of the CDR3 is TGTGCCAGCAGCTTAGTCTGGGAGCTAGGTCTCAGATCAACTAATGAAAAACTGTTTTTT. It yields the protein CASSLVWELGLRSTNEKLFF.

This clonotype was counted only a few times. The chain couples TRBV7-8 to TRBJ2-1, with D hard to call. The CDR3 has 12 residues. Trimming removed 8 bases at V and 7 bases at J, with 12 bases between. From germline, CDR1 is SGHVS and CDR2 FQNEAQ. The CDR3 region has the DNA TGTGCCAGCGGACGGGTGACGAATGAGCAGTTCTTC. This gives the protein CASGRVTNEQFF.

This clonotype came up many times. The rearrangement links TRBV29-1 to TRBJ2-4; 7 nucleotides agree with TRBD1. Germline V gene sequence: CDR1 SQVTM, CDR2 ANQGSEA. This CDR3 contains 14 residues. The J segment lost 6 bases and the V segment lost 4 bases, leaving 9 bases of the junction unmatched. The DNA of the CDR3 is TGCAGCGTTGGGCCCCGGGACAGACCAAACATTCAGTACTTC. Amino acid sequence: CSVGPRDRPNIQYF.

The rearrangement joins TRBV3-1 to TRBJ2-1; no definite D call. This CDR3 spans 13 amino acids. Between the trimmed V and J ends, which lost 4 bases and 6 bases, there was a span of 10 bases. The germline CDR1 and CDR2 sequences are LGHDT and YNNKEL (reference sequence). DNA for the CDR3: TGTGCCAGCAGCCGCCCCCTAGGCAATGAGCAGTTCTTC. Encoded protein: CASSRPLGNEQFF.

This clonotype was counted a few times. This chain joins TRBV10-3 and TRBJ2-3, with a possible D match to TRBD2 (5 bases). In germline, CDR1 is ENHRY, CDR2 SYGVKD. There are 13 residues in the CDR3. V lost 8 bases to trimming and J lost 1 base, with 10 bases between them. As DNA, the CDR3 is TGTGCCATCTCTAGCCTACGCACAGATACGCAGTATTTT. It translates to CAISSLRTDTQYF.

This clonotype has just a few counts. This chain joins TRBV27 and TRBJ1-1; possibly TRBD1 for D (5 bases). Trimming pared 1 base from V and 0 bases from J, leaving 18 bases between. CDR1 is MNHEY and CDR2 is SMNVEV in the germline V gene (reference sequence). This CDR3 is built from 18 residues. The CDR3: CASSLLWQGPSMNTEAFF. The DNA of the CDR3 is TGTGCCAGCAGTTTATTATGGCAGGGCCCTTCTATGAACACTGAAGCTTTCTTT.

The rearrangement uses TRBV12-3 or TRBV12-4 and TRBJ2-1, with 7 bases matching TRBD2. The CDR3 extends over 16 amino acids. Trimming removed 3 bases from V and 15 bases from J; junction bases left unmatched: 20. The CDR3: CASSFEASGPSDHPFF. CDR3 sequence (DNA): TGTGCCAGCAGTTTTGAGGCTAGCGGCCCCTCTGACCACCCGTTCTTC.

This clonotype was counted a few times. The chain uses TRBV7-9 and TRBJ2-7, with D unresolved. The CDR3 is made up of 14 amino acids. Germline V gene data show CDR1 as SEHNR and CDR2 as FQNEAQ (reference sequence). V lost 5 bases and J 1 base, leaving 12 bases between the germline ends. The CDR3 is CASSPPGRSYEQYF. CDR3 nucleotides: TGTGCCAGCAGCCCTCCCGGCAGATCCTACGAGCAGTACTTC.

This clonotype came up a few times. V and J are TRBV27 and TRBJ2-1, with D unclear. From germline, CDR1 is MNHEY and CDR2 SMNVEV (reference sequence). The CDR3 is 10 residues long. V was cut by 7 bases and J by 13 bases, with 11 bases left in between. The CDR3 sequence: CASKSPAQFF. As DNA, the CDR3 is TGTGCCAGCAAATCCCCCGCCCAGTTCTTC.

CDR3: CSAETGEQETQYF. The CDR3 nucleotides read TGCAGTGCCGAAACAGGTGAACAAGAGACCCAGTACTTC. The chain combines TRBV20-1 with TRBJ2-5, with D possibly matching TRBD1 (5 bases). Germline values: CDR1 DFQATT, CDR2 SNEGSKA (reference sequence). This CDR3 has 13 amino acids. Trimming cost V 6 bases and J 2 bases, with 13 bases left between them.

The chain uses TRBV2 and TRBJ2-1, with unresolved D. Germline V gene lookup returns CDR1 SNHLY and CDR2 FYNNEI. CDR3 length equals 13 residues. V shed 6 bases and J shed 8 bases, with 14 bases lying between them. For the CDR3, the DNA is TGTGCCAGCAGGCCGTTGGGCAACGATGAGCAGTTCTTC. This codes for CASRPLGNDEQFF.

The V gene is TRBV10-2, the J gene TRBJ2-1; no reliable D call. Germline V gene data show CDR1 as WSHSY and CDR2 as SAAADI. The CDR3 has 12 amino acids. The V gene lost 5 bases and the J gene lost 8 bases, with 10 bases spanning the gap. The CDR3 sequence is CASSSSGYEQFF. The CDR3 DNA reads TGCGCCAGCAGTTCCTCTGGCTATGAGCAGTTCTTC.

This clonotype was recorded many times. This chain connects TRBV20-1 to TRBJ1-2; 7 bases are a match to TRBD1. The V and J ends lost 6 bases and 4 bases, in that order; junction bases with no gene match: 8. In germline, CDR1 is DFQATT, CDR2 SNEGSKA (reference sequence). This CDR3 is 13 amino acids long. The CDR3 protein is CSAPSDRLYGYTF. Written as DNA, the CDR3 is TGCAGTGCACCGTCGGACAGGCTCTATGGCTACACCTTC.

J is TRBJ1-5 and V is TRBV3-1, with 7 positions matching TRBD1. The germline CDR1 and CDR2 sequences are LGHDT and YNNKEL (reference sequence). After removal of 6 bases from V and 0 bases from J, the junction contained 14 bases not matched to a gene. CDR3 length: 18 amino acids. The CDR3 region is CASSQTGTAFYSNQPQHF. The DNA for the CDR3 is TGTGCCAGCAGTCAGACCGGGACAGCGTTCTATAGCAATCAGCCCCAGCATTTT.

The genes are TRBV7-9 and TRBJ2-1; D gene ambiguous. Germline lookup yields CDR1 SEHNR and CDR2 FQNEAQ (reference sequence). The CDR3 runs to 13 residues. The V and J ends lost 2 bases and 8 bases respectively, with 10 bases between them. CDR3 in amino acids: CASSLILGDEQFF. CDR3 in DNA: TGTGCCAGCAGCTTAATCCTAGGAGATGAGCAGTTCTTC.

The chain recombines TRBV15 with TRBJ1-6; a weak D match, TRBD1 (5 bases). The germline V gene has CDR1 LNHNV and CDR2 YYDKDF (reference sequence). CDR3 length equals 20 residues. V lost 3 bases and J 8 bases, leaving 29 bases between the germline ends. The CDR3 loop is CATSSPGRREPLSGDSPLHF. CDR3 sequence (DNA): TGTGCCACCAGCAGTCCCGGGCGCAGGGAACCACTTAGTGGGGATTCACCCCTCCACTTT.

This rearrangement joins TRBV9 to TRBJ2-4; 8 bases fit TRBD2. Trimming cost V 3 bases and J 2 bases; bases outside gene matches: 7. The CDR3 length is 16 residues. The V gene's germline CDR1 is SGDLS and CDR2 YYNGEE. In nucleotides, the CDR3 is TGTGCCAGCAGCGATCTAGCGGGCCTAACCAAAAACATTCAGTACTTC. As protein: CASSDLAGLTKNIQYF. Full variable domain (missing parts from reference TRBV9 and TRBJ2-4): DSGVTQTPKHLITATGQRVTLRCSPRSGDLSVYWYQQSLDQGLQFLIQYYNGEERAKGNILERFSAQQFPDLHSELNLSSLELGDSALYFCASSDLAGLTKNIQYFGAGTRLSVL.

This clonotype was detected a few times. The rearrangement joins TRBV10-1 to TRBJ2-2; tentative D call: TRBD1 (6 bases). V lost 4 bases and J lost 6, with 21 bases in between. The germline V gene encodes CDR1 WNHNN and CDR2 SYGVQD (reference sequence). The CDR3 length is 17 residues. The CDR3 sequence: CASSGGPGQRSSGELFF. The CDR3 bases are TGCGCCAGCAGTGGGGGCCCGGGACAACGGTCGTCCGGGGAGCTGTTTTTT.

In this sample, this clonotype turned up a few times. The chain joins TRBV20-1 to TRBJ2-7, with 7 nucleotides matching TRBD2. With 3 bases clipped from V and 5 bases from J, the junction kept 10 bases outside the gene matches. From germline, CDR1 is DFQATT and CDR2 SNEGSKA (reference sequence). This CDR3 has 14 residues. The CDR3 protein is CSASEGREWNEQYF. As DNA, the CDR3 is TGCAGTGCTAGTGAGGGGCGGGAGTGGAACGAGCAGTACTTC.

The rearrangement joins TRBV9 to TRBJ2-7; TRBD1 aligns across 8 bases. Germline V gene sequence: CDR1 SGDLS, CDR2 YYNGEE. V shed 3 bases and J 4 bases; nucleotides not matched to a gene: 6. The CDR3 is made up of 14 amino acids. The CDR3 spells CASSAGQGKYEQYF. CDR3 sequence (DNA): TGTGCCAGCAGCGCTGGACAGGGAAAATACGAGCAGTACTTC.

In this sample, this clonotype turned up a few times. The V call is TRBV12-3 or TRBV12-4, the J call TRBJ1-6; the D is unclear. The CDR3 has 15 amino acids. V was pared by 8 bases and J by 3 bases, with 14 bases between. The CDR3 here is CASGPWTGYNSPLHF. The CDR3 DNA sequence: TGTGCCAGCGGGCCCTGGACGGGCTATAATTCACCCCTCCACTTT.

This clonotype has more than one count but fewer than ten. The chain carries TRBV5-6 and TRBJ1-1; perhaps TRBD1 as D (6 bases). Trimming stripped 2 bases from V and 1 base from J, with 9 bases between. This CDR3 spans 14 amino acids. CDR1 and CDR2 from the germline V gene are SGHDT and YYEEEE. The CDR3 loop reads CASSLRGENTEAFF. CDR3 DNA: TGTGCCAGCAGCTTAAGGGGGGAGAACACTGAAGCTTTCTTT. The full variable domain, rest sourced from reference TRBV5-6 and TRBJ1-1, is DAGVTQSPTHLIKTRGQQVTLRCSPKSGHDTVSWYQQALGQGPQFIFQYYEEEERQRGNFPDRFSGHQFPNYSSELNVNALLLGDSALYLCASSLRGENTEAFFGQGTRLTVV.

This clonotype was seen only a few times. This chain connects TRBV7-9 to TRBJ2-1; D unresolved. Germline V gene lookup returns CDR1 SEHNR and CDR2 FQNEAQ (reference sequence). V shed 5 bases and J shed 9 bases, with 14 bases lying between them. The CDR3 has 13 residues. The CDR3 DNA is TGTGCCAGCAGCCCTACAGACCGGAGTGAGCAGTTCTTC. Translated, it gives CASSPTDRSEQFF.